Reported below is one TCR beta chain. This record comes from a study of blood T cell repertoires in COVID-19. The repertoire was sequenced with immunoSEQ multiplex PCR; TCRdb's copy has only in-frame clones and lacks some. The sample gives about 260,000 clones, about 90% of which show up once; about 4% is in the top ten. The CDR3 has 15 residues. Germline V gene lookup returns CDR1 SGHDT and CDR2 YYEEEE. The V and J ends lost 4 bases and 1 base respectively, with 12 bases between them. Sequencing was performed on PBMCs or T cells enriched from blood (not recorded which). This TCR was recovered from a woman aged 30 to 39 with acute COVID-19. The chain is built from TRBV5-6 and TRBJ2-1, with a possible D match to TRBD2 (6 bases). CDR3 region: CASSGSGASYNEQFF. Written as DNA, the CDR3 is TGTGCCAGCAGCGGTAGCGGAGCTTCCTACAATGAGCAGTTCTTC.